This T cell receptor (beta chain) was retrieved from a study of blood T cell repertoires in COVID-19. Germline-derived CDR1 and CDR2 are MDHEN and SYDVKM. This CDR3 region has 16 residues. Trimming removed 3 bases at V and 0 bases at J, with 12 bases between. Per the authors' pipeline: Reference gene primers were amplified, and this amplification served to estimate nucleated cell counts. Generated by immunoSEQ multiplex PCR, the TCRdb table keeps only in-frame clones and is missing some. Clone size and the V and J calls come from that table; the DNA yielded D and trimming. Here the sample spans about 76,000 clones, about 92% being singletons.

The material sequenced was peripheral blood. The receptor's source is a woman in her forties or fifties in a cohort sampled during active COVID-19. The chain employs TRBV28 and TRBJ2-1, with a weak D call TRBD2 (5 bases). This chain's CDR3 is CASSLLAANSYNEQFF. The CDR3 nucleotides are TGTGCCAGCAGTTTGCTAGCTGCCAACTCCTACAATGAGCAGTTCTTC.